This T cell receptor beta chain comes out of a study of blood T cell repertoires in COVID-19 (dated by TCRdb to about 2020). Context from the whole study: Collaborator samples came from the United States, Italy and Spain and covered acute and convalescent phases of COVID-19. The prospective study material was composed of cDNA or gDNA derived from T cells, B-cell-depleted T cells, or PBMCs. Subjects who had been exposed to COVID-19, were actively infected with it, or had recovered from it provided the deeply sampled blood TCRbeta repertoires that made up the dataset. The repertoires were made available in a free public database intended to serve as a resource for research on the immune response to SARS-CoV-2. The samples were drawn from two sources: the first 160 participants of the ongoing ImmuneRACE study, and approximately 1,300 subjects contributed by 6 global collaborators. The sample metadata nearly always contained a de-identified subject ID, COVID-19 status, age in years and sex. Where available, HLA class I and class II types were taken from metadata supplied by the sample provider and were not determined by assay-based typing.

Based on the germline V gene (reference sequence), the CDR1 and CDR2 sequences are GTSNPN and SVGIG. V is pared back by 4 bases and J by 3 bases, with 9 bases lying between the germline termini. Its CDR3 holds 12 amino acids, cysteine through phenylalanine. Just CDR3 DNA is preserved here, 36 bases in frame from base 1. Whole blood was collected in K2EDTA tubes by collaborating institutions according to the institutions' own protocols. For TCRbeta analysis, collaborator samples were shipped as frozen whole blood, as isolated PBMCs, or as DNA extracted from either sample type. What the research found in general, with its limitations: Clinical and demographic metadata were provided uncurated, with the amount varying by source and participant.

A note on this clone: Its binding antigen is unknown. Base quality data are lacking; no much larger clone is found one base away.

TCRbeta CDR3 regions were amplified from genomic DNA by means of the immunoSEQ Assay, a bias-controlled multiplex PCR. The source study handled its data this way. Within the assay, amplification of reference gene primers was used to estimate how many nucleated cells each sample contained. To quantify the absolute abundance of each unique TCRbeta CDR3 rearrangement, sequence reads were collapsed and filtered. For each sample, productive Simpson clonality was calculated as the square root of Simpson's diversity index across productive rearrangements. This immuneACCESS table, as held by TCRdb, lists in-frame sequences with V and J called but not all clones. Of the missing ones, under half trace to an unresolved V gene in checked studies; the others have no known cause. V and J calls and clone size are copied from that table; D and trimming were computed from the DNA. The sample table holds about 160,000 clones, of which over 75% were seen once. The top ten clones comprise 2.5% to 3.5% of the sample.

This chain is built from TRBV30 and TRBJ1-1; there is no confident call for the D gene. The sample comprised peripheral blood. This receptor was identified in a man in his 70s with acute or convalescent COVID-19. The CDR3 protein: CAWKRGDTEAFF. The nucleotides are TGTGCCTGGAAAAGAGGCGACACTGAAGCTTTCTTT.